This T cell receptor (beta chain) was profiled in a study of Ad26.COV2.S vaccination and SARS-CoV-2 variants. The treatment was: approximately 18 received Ad26.COV2.S at low or high dose, single or two shots; 5 received placebo; per-sample allocation not given. The investigators took samples on day 63 after the first vaccine or placebo injection. This clone appeared a few times. In the same sample, other DNA sequences code for this CDR3. The data were produced by immunoSEQ multiplex PCR, yet TCRdb's version contains in-frame clones alone and is incomplete. The repertoire has about 400,000 clones, roughly 88% of them found once; the top ten carry approximately 4%. The sample consisted of peripheral blood, taken in a trial of Ad26.COV2.S vaccine versus placebo. The receptor was derived from a person between 18 and 65 years old who received the Ad26.COV2.S COVID-19 vaccine or a placebo.

The CDR3 DNA follows: TGTGCCAGCAGCTTAGCGGCGGGCACTGAAGCTTTCTTT. It encodes CASSLAAGTEAFF. The rearrangement uses TRBV7-9 and TRBJ1-1, with D hard to call. Trimming cost V 0 bases and J 4 bases, with 6 bases left between them. The CDR3 has 13 residues. Germline assignment: CDR1 SEHNR and CDR2 FQNEAQ (reference sequence).